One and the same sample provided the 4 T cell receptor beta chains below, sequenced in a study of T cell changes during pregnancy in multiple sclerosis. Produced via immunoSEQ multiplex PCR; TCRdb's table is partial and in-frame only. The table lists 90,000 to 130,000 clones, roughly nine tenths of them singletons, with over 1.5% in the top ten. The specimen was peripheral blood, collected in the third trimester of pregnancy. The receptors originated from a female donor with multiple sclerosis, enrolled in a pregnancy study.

CDR3 protein: CASSLPGQGAYEQYF. The DNA for the CDR3 is TGTGCCAGCAGCCTCCCGGGACAGGGGGCCTACGAGCAGTACTTC. This chain uses TRBV5-4 with TRBJ2-7; 11 bases line up with TRBD1. Per the germline V gene, CDR1 is SGHNT and CDR2 is YYREEE (reference sequence). J was trimmed by 2 bases and V by 4 bases; bases with no gene match: 5. The CDR3 has 15 amino acids.

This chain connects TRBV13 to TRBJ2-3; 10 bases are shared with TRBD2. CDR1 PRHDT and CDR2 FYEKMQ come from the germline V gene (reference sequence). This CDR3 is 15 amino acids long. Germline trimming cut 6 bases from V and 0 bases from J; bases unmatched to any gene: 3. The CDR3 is CASRDSGGSTDTQYF. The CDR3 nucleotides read TGTGCCAGCAGGGATAGCGGGGGGAGCACAGATACGCAGTATTTT.

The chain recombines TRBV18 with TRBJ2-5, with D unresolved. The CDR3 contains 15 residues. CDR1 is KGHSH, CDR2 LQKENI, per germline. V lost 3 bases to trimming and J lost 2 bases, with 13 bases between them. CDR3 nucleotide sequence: TGTGCCAGCTCACCTACCGACACCGTGCAAGAGACCCAGTACTTC. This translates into CASSPTDTVQETQYF.

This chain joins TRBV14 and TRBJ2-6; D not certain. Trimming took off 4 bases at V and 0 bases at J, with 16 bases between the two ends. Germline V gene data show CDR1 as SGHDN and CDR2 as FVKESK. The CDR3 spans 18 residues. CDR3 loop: CASSLPYEESSGANVLTF. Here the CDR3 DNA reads TGTGCCAGCAGCCTCCCGTATGAGGAATCCTCTGGGGCCAACGTCCTGACTTTC.